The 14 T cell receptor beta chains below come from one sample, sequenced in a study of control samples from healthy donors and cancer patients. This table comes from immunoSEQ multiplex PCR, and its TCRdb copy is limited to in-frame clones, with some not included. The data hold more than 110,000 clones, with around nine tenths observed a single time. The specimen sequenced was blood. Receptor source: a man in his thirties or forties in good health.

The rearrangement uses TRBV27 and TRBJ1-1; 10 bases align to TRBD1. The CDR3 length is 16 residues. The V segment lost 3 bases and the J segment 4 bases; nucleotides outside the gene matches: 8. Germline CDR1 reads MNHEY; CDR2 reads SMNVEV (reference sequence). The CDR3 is CASSLFGTGDLTEAFF. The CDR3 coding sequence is TGTGCCAGCAGTTTGTTTGGGACAGGGGACCTCACTGAAGCTTTCTTT.

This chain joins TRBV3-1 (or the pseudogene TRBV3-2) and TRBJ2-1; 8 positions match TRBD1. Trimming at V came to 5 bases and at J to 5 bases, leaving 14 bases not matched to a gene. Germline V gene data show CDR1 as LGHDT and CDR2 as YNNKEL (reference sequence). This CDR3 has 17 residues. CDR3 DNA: TGTGCCAGCAGCTCCCGAGGGGGACAGGTTAACAACAATGAGCAGTTCTTC. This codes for CASSSRGGQVNNNEQFF.

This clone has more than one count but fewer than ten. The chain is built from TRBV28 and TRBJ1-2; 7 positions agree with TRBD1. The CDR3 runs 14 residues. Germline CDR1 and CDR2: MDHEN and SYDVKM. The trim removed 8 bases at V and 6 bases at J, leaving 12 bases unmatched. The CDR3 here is CASSKAYRGDGYTF. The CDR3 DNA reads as TGTGCCAGCTCAAAGGCATACAGGGGAGATGGCTACACCTTC.

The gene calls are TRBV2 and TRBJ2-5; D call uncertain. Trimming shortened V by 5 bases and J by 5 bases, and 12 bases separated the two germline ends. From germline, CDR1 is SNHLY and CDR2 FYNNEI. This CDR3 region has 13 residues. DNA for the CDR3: TGTGCCAGCAGTTACGTGCGGTCCGAGACCCAGTACTTC. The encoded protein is CASSYVRSETQYF.

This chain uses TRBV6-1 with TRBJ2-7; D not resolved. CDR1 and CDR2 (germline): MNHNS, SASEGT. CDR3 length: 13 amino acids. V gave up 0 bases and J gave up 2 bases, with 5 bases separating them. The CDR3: CASSEALPYEQYF. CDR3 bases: TGTGCCAGCAGTGAAGCGTTACCCTACGAGCAGTACTTC.

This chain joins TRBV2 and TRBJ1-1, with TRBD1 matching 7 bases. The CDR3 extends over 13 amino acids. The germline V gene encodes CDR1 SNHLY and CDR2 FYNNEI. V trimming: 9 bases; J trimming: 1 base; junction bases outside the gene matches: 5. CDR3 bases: TGTGCCAGTAGACAGGGACCGAACACTGAAGCTTTCTTT. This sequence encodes CASRQGPNTEAFF.

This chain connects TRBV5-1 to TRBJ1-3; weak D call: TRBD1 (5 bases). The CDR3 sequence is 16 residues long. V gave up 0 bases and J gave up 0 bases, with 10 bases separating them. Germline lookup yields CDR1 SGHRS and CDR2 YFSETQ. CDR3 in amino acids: CASSLGDSFSGNTIYF. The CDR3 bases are TGCGCCAGCAGCTTGGGTGACAGCTTCTCTGGAAACACCATATATTTT.

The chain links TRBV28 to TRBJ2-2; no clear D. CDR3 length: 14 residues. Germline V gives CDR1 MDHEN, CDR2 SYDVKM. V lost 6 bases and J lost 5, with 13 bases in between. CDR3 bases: TGTGCCAGCAGCTCTTGGGCCAAAACCGGGGAGCTGTTTTTT. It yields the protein CASSSWAKTGELFF.

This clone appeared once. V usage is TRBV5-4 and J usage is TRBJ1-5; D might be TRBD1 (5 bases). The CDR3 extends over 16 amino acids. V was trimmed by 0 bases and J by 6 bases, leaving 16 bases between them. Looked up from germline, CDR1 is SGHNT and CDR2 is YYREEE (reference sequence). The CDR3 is CASSLGGVLPSQPQHF. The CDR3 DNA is TGTGCCAGCAGCTTGGGAGGGGTCCTCCCCAGTCAGCCCCAGCATTTT.

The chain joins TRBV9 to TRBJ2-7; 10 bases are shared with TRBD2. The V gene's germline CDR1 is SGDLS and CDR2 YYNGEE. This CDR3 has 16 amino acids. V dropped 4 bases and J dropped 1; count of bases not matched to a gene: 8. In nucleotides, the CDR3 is TGTGCCAGCAGCCCCCAACTAGCGGGGATGTCCTACGAGCAGTACTTC. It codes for CASSPQLAGMSYEQYF.

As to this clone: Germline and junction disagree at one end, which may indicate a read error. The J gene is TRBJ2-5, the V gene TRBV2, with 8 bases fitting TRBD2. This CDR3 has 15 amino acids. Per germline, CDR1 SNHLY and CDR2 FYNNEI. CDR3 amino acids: CASSVATSAQGTQYF. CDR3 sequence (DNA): TGTGCCAGCAGTGTCGCGACTAGCGCCCAAGGGACCCAGTACTTC.

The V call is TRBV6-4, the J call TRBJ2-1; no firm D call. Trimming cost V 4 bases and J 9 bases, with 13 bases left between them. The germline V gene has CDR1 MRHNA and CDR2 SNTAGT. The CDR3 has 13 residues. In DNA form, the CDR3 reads TGTGCCAGCAGTGCCTCCCGGACGGGTGAGCAGTTCTTC. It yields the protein CASSASRTGEQFF.

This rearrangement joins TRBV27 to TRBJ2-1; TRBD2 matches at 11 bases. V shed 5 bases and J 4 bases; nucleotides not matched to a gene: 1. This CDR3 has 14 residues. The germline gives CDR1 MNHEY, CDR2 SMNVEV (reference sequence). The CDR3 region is CASSIAGGYNEQFF. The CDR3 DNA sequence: TGTGCCAGCAGTATAGCGGGAGGGTACAATGAGCAGTTCTTC.

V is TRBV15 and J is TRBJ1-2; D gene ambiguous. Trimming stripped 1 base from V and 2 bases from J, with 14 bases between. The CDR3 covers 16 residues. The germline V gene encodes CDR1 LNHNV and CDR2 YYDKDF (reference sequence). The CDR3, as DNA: TGTGCCACCAGCAGAGGCTCGGGAAAGATCAACTATGGCTACACCTTC. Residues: CATSRGSGKINYGYTF.